Following are 17 T cell receptor beta chains from one sample sequenced in a study of beta chain features in type 1 diabetes. Sequencing targeted expressed TCRB transcripts, as all isolated RNA had been reverse transcribed. Produced via immunoSEQ multiplex PCR; TCRdb's table is partial and in-frame only. This sample carries about 9,400 clones, around 78% of them seen once, and the ten largest clones take roughly 1.5%. Sequenced material: Tregs from blood. These receptors all come from a woman aged 18-29 years in good health.

The chain uses TRBV4-1 and TRBJ2-7; D might be TRBD2 (6 bases). Germline V gene lookup returns CDR1 MGHRA and CDR2 YSYEKL. The CDR3 consists of 17 residues. Trimming shortened V by 3 bases and J by 7 bases, and 25 bases separated the two germline ends. The CDR3 here is CASSQQDLVAAGLEQYF. CDR3 sequence (DNA): TGCGCCAGCAGCCAGCAAGATCTGGTAGCGGCCGGTCTAGAGCAGTACTTC.

The chain uses TRBV10-2 and TRBJ2-3; 9 bases align to TRBD2. Trimming took 4 bases from V and 2 from J; bases not matched to a gene: 16. Germline CDR1 reads WSHSY; CDR2 reads SAAADI. This CDR3 has 19 amino acids. DNA for the CDR3: TGCGCCAGCAGTGGGGGTCCGCGGGAGGGCCTGCACTACACAGATACGCAGTATTTT. Protein product: CASSGGPREGLHYTDTQYF.

The V and J genes are TRBV6-5 and TRBJ2-7; the match to TRBD1 covers 7 bases. This CDR3 is 13 amino acids long. Germline trimming cut 6 bases from V and 2 bases from J; bases unmatched to any gene: 4. CDR1 is MNHEY and CDR2 is SVGAGI in the germline V gene. The chain's CDR3 is CASRDRPTYEQYF. DNA for the CDR3: TGTGCCAGCAGGGACAGGCCAACCTACGAGCAGTACTTC.

The J gene is TRBJ2-3, the V gene TRBV5-1; D is perhaps TRBD2 (6 bases). This CDR3 is 16 amino acids long. V lost 4 bases, J lost 3 bases, and 18 bases lay in between. Germline values: CDR1 SGHRS, CDR2 YFSETQ. Here the CDR3 reads CASSTGGLFLTDTQYF. The CDR3 DNA reads as TGCGCCAGCAGCACCGGGGGACTGTTCTTGACAGATACGCAGTATTTT.

The chain employs TRBV5-5 and TRBJ2-1, with 8 bases identical to TRBD1. V shed 4 bases and J 10 bases; nucleotides not matched to a gene: 19. Germline V gene sequence: CDR1 SGHKS, CDR2 YYEKEE (reference sequence). The CDR3 has 17 residues. CDR3 bases: TGTGCCAGCAGCCATATTCACAGGGGGTCCCCCCCGGGGGAGCAGTTCTTC. Protein product: CASSHIHRGSPPGEQFF.

This clone was seen only once. A read error may produce the germline difference seen at one junction end. This CDR3 is also generated by other DNA sequences in the sample. V and J are TRBV9 and TRBJ2-3; 10 positions agree with TRBD1. The CDR3 loop spans 17 amino acids. In germline, CDR1 is SGDLS, CDR2 YYNGEE. CDR3 nucleotide sequence: TGTGCCAGCAGCCTGGGACAGGGGCTATTCAGCACAGATACACAGTATTTT. It specifies CASSLGQGLFSTDTQYF. Based on the CDR3 plus reference TRBV9 and TRBJ2-3, the full variable domain is DSGVTQTPKHLITATGQRVTLRCSPRSGDLSVYWYQQSLDQGLQFLIQYYNGEERAKGNILERFSAQQFPDLHSELNLSSLELGDSALYFCASSLGQGLFSTDTQYFGPGTRLTVL.

V and J are TRBV6-5 and TRBJ2-3, with no clear D. Germline CDR1 is MNHEY and CDR2 is SVGAGI. The CDR3 loop spans 15 amino acids. V was shortened by 5 bases and J by 0 bases, with 12 bases between the two germline ends. CDR3 in DNA: TGTGCCAGCAGTGTTAGATCTACTAGCACAGATACGCAGTATTTT. Protein product: CASSVRSTSTDTQYF.

V and J are TRBV25-1 and TRBJ2-5; D is undetermined. The V gene lost 3 bases and the J gene lost 2 bases, with 7 bases spanning the gap. Per germline, CDR1 MGHDK and CDR2 SYGVNS. This CDR3 has 13 amino acids. The CDR3 spells CASSDGVQETQYF. The CDR3 nucleotides read TGTGCCAGCAGTGACGGTGTGCAAGAGACCCAGTACTTC.

V usage is TRBV5-1 and J usage is TRBJ2-7; TRBD2 is a possible D gene (5 bases). Trimming shortened V by 0 bases and J by 5 bases, and 15 bases separated the two germline ends. This CDR3 region has 15 residues. CDR1 is SGHRS and CDR2 is YFSETQ in the germline V gene. The CDR3 spells CASSLGGLAQDEQYF. CDR3 nucleotide sequence: TGCGCCAGCAGCTTGGGCGGGCTTGCGCAGGACGAGCAGTACTTC.

In its sample, this clone was seen once. V and J are TRBV4-1 and TRBJ2-5; 7 bases map to TRBD2. The CDR3 consists of 15 residues. Germline CDR1 MGHRA, CDR2 YSYEKL. V shed 1 base, J shed 3 bases, and the junction held 5 bases outside the gene matches. The CDR3 bases are TGCGCCAGCAGCCAAGGCTCCAGCGGGAAAGAGACCCAGTACTTC. This encodes CASSQGSSGKETQYF.

This chain uses TRBV5-1 with TRBJ1-1; TRBD1 is a possible D gene (5 bases). CDR1 and CDR2 from the germline V gene are SGHRS and YFSETQ. The V end was cut by 2 bases, the J end by 0 bases, with 11 bases between. The CDR3 has 15 residues. CDR3 protein: CASSLRGSLNTEAFF. The CDR3 coding sequence is TGCGCCAGCAGCTTAAGGGGCAGCTTGAACACTGAAGCTTTCTTT. The full variable domain, its missing parts supplied by reference TRBV5-1 and TRBJ1-1, is KAGVTQTPRYLIKTRGQQVTLSCSPISGHRSVSWYQQTPGQGLQFLFEYFSETQRNKGNFPGRFSGRQFSNSRSEMNVSTLELGDSALYLCASSLRGSLNTEAFFGQGTRLTVV.

The J gene is TRBJ2-3, the V gene TRBV7-9, with 14 bases fitting TRBD2. The CDR3 is 16 amino acids. Germline CDR1 SEHNR, CDR2 FQNEAQ (reference sequence). V dropped 5 bases and J dropped 6; count of bases not matched to a gene: 7. The DNA for the CDR3 is TGTGCCAGCAGCACGTGGGGACTAGCGGGAGCCGATACGCAGTATTTT. Amino acid sequence: CASSTWGLAGADTQYF.

This clone was observed a few times. This chain uses TRBV5-4 with TRBJ1-1; 9 bases match TRBD1. Germline V gene data show CDR1 as SGHNT and CDR2 as YYREEE (reference sequence). V shed 4 bases and J 4 bases; nucleotides not matched to a gene: 8. This CDR3 spans 15 amino acids. CDR3 sequence reads: CASSGNRGQGTEAFF. The CDR3 DNA sequence: TGTGCCAGCAGCGGAAACAGGGGGCAAGGCACTGAAGCTTTCTTT.

The V call is TRBV7-9, the J call TRBJ2-3; 10 nucleotides line up with TRBD2. Germline lookup yields CDR1 SEHNR and CDR2 FQNEAQ (reference sequence). V lost 1 base and J lost 3; bases outside the gene matches: 1. The CDR3 loop spans 15 amino acids. The CDR3 sequence is CASSLEGLATDTQYF. The CDR3, as DNA: TGTGCCAGCAGCTTAGAGGGACTAGCGACAGATACGCAGTATTTT.

Only a few counts were recorded for this clone. The chain combines TRBV19 with TRBJ2-1; 11 bases line up with TRBD2. Germline V gives CDR1 LNHDA, CDR2 SQIVND (reference sequence). This CDR3 is built from 19 residues. The trim removed 1 base at V and 0 bases at J, leaving 8 bases unmatched. CDR3 nucleotide sequence: TGTGCCAGTAGTATAGGGCTAGCGGGGGGCCCGAGCTCCTACAATGAGCAGTTCTTC. It codes for CASSIGLAGGPSSYNEQFF.

The chain is built from TRBV10-2 and TRBJ2-4, with D perhaps TRBD2 (6 bases). Germline CDR1 WSHSY, CDR2 SAAADI. Trimming cost V 2 bases and J 6 bases, with 23 bases left between them. The CDR3 is 18 residues long. The CDR3 nucleotides read TGCGCCAGCAGTGAGAAAGAAGCGGGCCCTACGTTGCGAAACATTCAGTACTTC. It yields the protein CASSEKEAGPTLRNIQYF.

The rearrangement links TRBV5-5 to TRBJ1-2; D is unresolved. CDR1 is SGHKS, CDR2 YYEKEE, per germline (reference sequence). Trimming took off 0 bases at V and 7 bases at J, with 19 bases between the two ends. This CDR3 contains 16 residues. The CDR3 spells CASSLARALSWGGYTF. The CDR3 DNA reads TGTGCCAGCAGCTTGGCGAGGGCTCTATCTTGGGGTGGCTACACCTTC.